This T cell receptor (beta chain) stems from a study of memory CD4+ T cells and cytomegalovirus serostatus. Single viable CD3+CD4+CD8-CD45RO+ cells were sorted as the memory CD4+ T cells. Data came from immunoSEQ multiplex PCR; TCRdb stores just in-frame clones and leaves some out. Of 70,000 to 90,000 clones in the sample, approximately 78% are singletons; the top ten hold about 2.5%. V dropped 5 bases and J dropped 1; count of bases not matched to a gene: 11. The germline V gene encodes CDR1 GTSNPN and CDR2 SVGIG (reference sequence). CDR3 size: 16 residues. The clonotype comes from an adult in good health and CMV-seropositive. The specimen sequenced was memory CD4+ T cells from blood. The chain recombines TRBV30 with TRBJ1-5, with 7 bases fitting TRBD1. The CDR3 loop reads CAWSRGEQGSNQPQHF. The CDR3 DNA reads as TGTGCCTGGTCAAGAGGCGAACAGGGGAGCAATCAGCCCCAGCATTTT.